The 19 T cell receptor beta chains presented below share a single source sample, sequenced in a study of blood T cell repertoires in COVID-19. TCRdb keeps only in-frame clones here, not all; method: immunoSEQ multiplex PCR. The sample lists 250,000 to 300,000 clones, about 90% occurring once. The material sequenced was peripheral blood. The receptors stem from a woman in her thirties with COVID-19, enrolled during active disease.

The chain recombines TRBV4-1 with TRBJ2-1, with 8 bases fitting TRBD1. The V and J ends lost 4 bases and 6 bases, in that order; junction bases with no gene match: 11. The CDR3 extends over 16 amino acids. CDR1 is MGHRA, CDR2 YSYEKL, per germline. The DNA of the CDR3 is TGCGCCAGCAGCCCACTCACTGGACAGGGCCCCAATGAGCAGTTCTTC. It translates to CASSPLTGQGPNEQFF.

This chain uses TRBV11-3 with TRBJ2-3; 7 nucleotides agree with TRBD2. Germline V lookup: CDR1 SGHNT, CDR2 YENEEA. The trim removed 5 bases at V and 5 bases at J, leaving 4 bases unmatched. This CDR3 has 13 amino acids. The CDR3 nucleotides read TGTGCCAGCAGCCTGGGGGGGGTAGATACGCAGTATTTT. Protein product: CASSLGGVDTQYF.

The rearrangement uses TRBV6-1 and TRBJ1-2, with 7 bases identical to TRBD1. Trimming at V came to 3 bases and at J to 6 bases, leaving 13 bases not matched to a gene. The CDR3 covers 16 residues. The germline CDR1 and CDR2 sequences are MNHNS and SASEGT. CDR3 sequence (DNA): TGTGCCAGCAGTGACCGACAGGGCGGTGGTATGGATGGCTACACCTTC. As protein: CASSDRQGGGMDGYTF.

This clone occurred once. The V and J genes are TRBV29-1 and TRBJ1-4; TRBD1 matches at 8 bases. Trimming at V came to 6 bases and at J to 5 bases, leaving 5 bases not matched to a gene. CDR1 and CDR2 (germline): SQVTM, ANQGSEA. The CDR3 runs 13 residues. The chain's CDR3 is CSVGTGGNEKLFF. The DNA of the CDR3 is TGCAGCGTAGGGACAGGAGGGAATGAAAAACTGTTTTTT.

This CDR3 reads CASSLGAGVDGYTF. DNA for the CDR3: TGTGCCAGCAGCTTGGGGGCAGGGGTTGATGGCTACACCTTC. The rearrangement uses TRBV5-5 and TRBJ1-2, with a weak D call TRBD1 (6 bases). The ends were cut back, 0 bases at V and 6 bases at J, with 12 bases in the middle. The CDR3 is made up of 14 amino acids. Per the germline V gene, CDR1 is SGHKS and CDR2 is YYEKEE (reference sequence). Full variable domain (outside the CDR3, taken from reference TRBV5-5 and TRBJ1-2): DAGVTQSPTHLIKTRGQQVTLRCSPISGHKSVSWYQQVLGQGPQFIFQYYEKEERGRGNFPDRFSARQFPNYSSELNVNALLLGDSALYLCASSLGAGVDGYTFGSGTRLTVV.

The chain couples TRBV7-6 to TRBJ2-7; the match to TRBD2 covers 7 bases. CDR3 length equals 16 residues. V lost 1 base and J lost 1; bases outside the gene matches: 7. Germline CDR1 reads SGHVS; CDR2 reads FNYEAQ. CDR3 in DNA: TGTGCCAGCAGCTTAGGTTTCATGGGGGGGTCCTACGAGCAGTACTTC. Protein sequence: CASSLGFMGGSYEQYF.

The CDR3 DNA reads as TGTGCCAGCAGTCAACAGGGGGCCCTGGCCTATGGCTACACCTTC. This gives the protein CASSQQGALAYGYTF. The chain joins TRBV6-5 to TRBJ1-2; TRBD1 matches 9 bases. CDR3 length equals 15 residues. After removal of 5 bases from V and 4 bases from J, the junction contained 8 bases not matched to a gene. Germline V gene lookup returns CDR1 MNHEY and CDR2 SVGAGI.

This chain connects TRBV29-1 to TRBJ1-1, with D uncertain. Germline assignment: CDR1 SQVTM and CDR2 ANQGSEA. This CDR3 is built from 9 residues. V dropped 7 bases and J dropped 11 bases, with 11 bases sitting between them. CDR3 in amino acids: CSDKTGAFF. CDR3 coding DNA: TGCAGCGATAAAACGGGGGCTTTCTTT.

This sequence joins TRBV18 and TRBJ2-5; the D is unclear. The V end was cut by 4 bases, the J end by 5 bases, with 5 bases between. This CDR3 contains 11 residues. Germline CDR1 reads KGHSH; CDR2 reads LQKENI. The CDR3 is CASSHLETQYF. In nucleotides, the CDR3 is TGTGCCAGCTCACACTTGGAGACCCAGTACTTC.

This sequence joins TRBV30 and TRBJ2-7, with a possible D match to TRBD2 (6 bases). Germline V gene sequence: CDR1 GTSNPN, CDR2 SVGIG (reference sequence). CDR3 length: 13 residues. The V gene lost 4 bases and the J gene lost 5 bases, with 15 bases spanning the gap. The CDR3 spells CAWMGPRGDEQYF. CDR3 sequence (DNA): TGTGCCTGGATGGGACCGCGGGGAGACGAGCAGTACTTC.

V gene TRBV3-1 (or the pseudogene TRBV3-2) combines with J gene TRBJ2-3; TRBD2 agrees at 7 bases. The CDR3 runs to 14 residues. V was clipped by 10 bases and J by 1 base; unmatched bases: 8. The germline CDR1 and CDR2 sequences are LGHDT and YNNKEL (reference sequence). This CDR3 is CATSRSGGTDTQYF. CDR3 in DNA: TGTGCCACCTCCCGGAGCGGGGGCACAGATACGCAGTATTTT.

This clone came up a few times. V is TRBV12-5 and J is TRBJ1-1; D perhaps matches TRBD1 (5 bases). CDR1 and CDR2 (germline): LGHNT, FRNRAP. The CDR3 loop spans 13 amino acids. V was trimmed by 5 bases and J by 4 bases, leaving 11 bases between them. Here the CDR3 reads CASGLPGFTEAFF. Written as DNA, the CDR3 is TGTGCTAGTGGTCTACCAGGGTTCACTGAAGCTTTCTTT. The whole variable domain, filled in from reference TRBV12-5 and TRBJ1-1, reads DARVTQTPRHKVTEMGQEVTMRCQPILGHNTVFWYRQTMMQGLELLAYFRNRAPLDDSGMPKDRFSAEMPDATLATLKIQPSEPRDSAVYFCASGLPGFTEAFFGQGTRLTVV.

The chain recombines TRBV30 with TRBJ1-2, with D tentatively TRBD1 (6 bases). Trimming left V 0 bases short and J 2 bases short, with 7 bases between. CDR1 is GTSNPN, CDR2 SVGIG, per germline (reference sequence). The CDR3 spans 13 residues. CDR3 sequence: CAWSVGQNYGYTF. The CDR3 DNA reads TGTGCCTGGAGTGTAGGACAGAACTATGGCTACACCTTC. Using reference TRBV30 and TRBJ1-2 for the parts outside the CDR3, the full variable domain is SQTIHQWPATLVQPVGSPLSLECTVEGTSNPNLYWYRQAAGRGLQLLFYSVGIGQISSEVPQNLSASRPQDRQFILSSKKLLLSDSGFYLCAWSVGQNYGYTFGSGTRLTVV.

This chain uses TRBV19 with TRBJ2-2; D is unresolved. Germline CDR1 LNHDA, CDR2 SQIVND (reference sequence). CDR3 size: 16 residues. The V and J ends lost 3 bases and 0 bases respectively, with 11 bases between them. The CDR3 DNA sequence: TGTGCCAGTAGTATCCCGGCGGATACGAACACCGGGGAGCTGTTTTTT. Its protein product is CASSIPADTNTGELFF. Variable domain in full (rest from reference TRBV19 and TRBJ2-2): DGGITQSPKYLFRKEGQNVTLSCEQNLNHDAMYWYRQDPGQGLRLIYYSQIVNDFQKGDIAEGYSVSREKKESFPLTVTSAQKNPTAFYLCASSIPADTNTGELFFGEGSRLTVL.

The genes are TRBV7-2 and TRBJ2-3, with a possible D match to TRBD2 (7 bases). Germline V gene sequence: CDR1 SGHTA, CDR2 FQGNSA. V was cut by 5 bases and J by 5 bases, with 17 bases left in between. CDR3 length: 15 amino acids. The CDR3 loop is CASSIIGGAVDTQYF. Written as DNA, the CDR3 is TGTGCCAGCAGCATAATAGGGGGGGCCGTAGATACGCAGTATTTT.

The DNA for the CDR3 is TGTGCCAGCAGCTTAGTATTAGCGGGGGGGCAGGGAGAGACCCAGTACTTC. Translating gives CASSLVLAGGQGETQYF. The J gene is TRBJ2-5, the V gene TRBV11-2, with 11 bases that match TRBD2. CDR1 and CDR2 from the germline V gene are SGHAT and FQNNGV. J lost 4 bases, V lost 1 base, and 8 bases had no gene match. This CDR3 has 17 amino acids.

This clone was counted once. This chain links TRBV15 with TRBJ2-7, with 7 nucleotides matching TRBD1. The CDR3 extends over 14 amino acids. Germline V gives CDR1 LNHNV, CDR2 YYDKDF (reference sequence). With V trimmed by 1 base and J by 2 bases, 2 bases remained unmatched. CDR3 nucleotide sequence: TGTGCCACCAGCAGAGGCGGACAGGCCTACGAGCAGTACTTC. Translation gives CATSRGGQAYEQYF.

The rearrangement joins TRBV19 to TRBJ1-5; D unresolved. CDR1 and CDR2 from the germline V gene are LNHDA and SQIVND (reference sequence). Trimming pared 1 base from V and 5 bases from J, leaving 6 bases between. The CDR3 extends over 13 amino acids. DNA of the CDR3: TGTGCCAGTAGTATAGCCGGAGATCAGCCCCAGCATTTT. Amino acid sequence: CASSIAGDQPQHF. Supplemented by reference TRBV19 and TRBJ1-5, the full variable domain reads DGGITQSPKYLFRKEGQNVTLSCEQNLNHDAMYWYRQDPGQGLRLIYYSQIVNDFQKGDIAEGYSVSREKKESFPLTVTSAQKNPTAFYLCASSIAGDQPQHFGDGTRLSIL.

The chain links TRBV7-9 to TRBJ1-1; the match to TRBD1 covers 8 bases. The CDR3 is made up of 14 amino acids. Trimming removed 4 bases from V and 5 bases from J; junction bases left unmatched: 6. CDR1 is SEHNR and CDR2 is FQNEAQ in the germline V gene (reference sequence). The CDR3 sequence: CASSYGQGGTEAFF. In DNA, the CDR3 is TGTGCCAGCAGCTACGGACAGGGAGGGACTGAAGCTTTCTTT.